Shown below are 27 T cell receptor beta chains from a single sample sequenced in a study of blood T cell repertoires in COVID-19. Clones were sequenced by immunoSEQ multiplex PCR, and TCRdb holds only the in-frame ones, with some missing. The sample carries about 320,000 clones, around 85% recorded once. The sequencing input was PBMCs or T cells enriched from blood (not recorded which). These receptors originate from a woman under 40 who had been exposed to COVID-19.

The chain employs TRBV4-3 and TRBJ1-2, with 8 bases lining up with TRBD1. With 1 base clipped from V and 7 bases from J, the junction kept 17 bases outside the gene matches. The CDR3 is 18 residues long. Germline V gene sequence: CDR1 LGHNA, CDR2 YSLEER. The CDR3 protein is CASSQGTGGKDLRGGYTF. CDR3 bases: TGCGCCAGCAGCCAAGGCACAGGGGGAAAAGACCTTAGGGGTGGCTACACCTTC.

V gene TRBV25-1 combines with J gene TRBJ1-3; D gene uncertain. CDR3 length: 11 residues. Germline V CDR1 and CDR2: MGHDK, SYGVNS. With 7 bases removed from V and 11 bases from J, the gap between germline ends came to 12 bases. This chain's CDR3 is CASTVKEAIYF. DNA of the CDR3: TGTGCCAGCACCGTAAAGGAGGCCATATATTTT.

The chain carries TRBV2 and TRBJ1-6; TRBD1 agrees at 8 bases. The CDR3 totals 13 residues. Germline loops: CDR1 SNHLY, CDR2 FYNNEI. Unmatched junction bases numbered 1, after V lost 7 bases and J lost 5 bases. CDR3 bases: TGTGCCAGCAAGACAGGGGATAATTCACCCCTCCACTTT. This gives the protein CASKTGDNSPLHF.

The chain couples TRBV6-5 to TRBJ2-5; maybe TRBD2 (5 bases). Trimming removed 2 bases from V and 3 bases from J, with 7 bases in between. Germline V gene lookup returns CDR1 MNHEY and CDR2 SVGAGI. The length of the CDR3 is 13 residues. The DNA for the CDR3 is TGTGCCAGCAGTTACGACGGGAAAGAGACCCAGTACTTC. Amino acids: CASSYDGKETQYF.

The chain is built from TRBV9 and TRBJ2-3; maybe TRBD2 (6 bases). The CDR3 is 13 amino acids. The V end lost 3 bases, the J end lost 6 bases, and 11 bases lay between the germline ends. Germline CDR1 is SGDLS and CDR2 is YYNGEE. The DNA of the CDR3 is TGTGCCAGCAGCGCCTGGGACTTTGATACGCAGTATTTT. This sequence encodes CASSAWDFDTQYF.

The chain is built from TRBV28 and TRBJ2-7; D call uncertain. This CDR3 has 12 amino acids. V was clipped by 5 bases and J by 3 bases, with 8 bases between them. Germline CDR1 MDHEN, CDR2 SYDVKM. The CDR3 sequence: CASSGPIYEQYF. CDR3 bases: TGTGCCAGCAGTGGCCCGATCTACGAGCAGTACTTC.

CDR3 protein: CASSLARENTGELFF. CDR3 bases: TGTGCCAGCAGCTTAGCCAGGGAGAACACCGGGGAGCTGTTTTTT. This rearrangement joins TRBV7-2 to TRBJ2-2; D is perhaps TRBD1 (5 bases). The CDR3 spans 15 residues. Germline CDR1 is SGHTA and CDR2 is FQGNSA. Trimming removed 0 bases from V and 1 base from J, with 6 bases in between.

This chain links TRBV28 with TRBJ1-2, with D perhaps matching TRBD1 (5 bases). The CDR3 is 12 residues long. From germline, CDR1 is MDHEN and CDR2 SYDVKM. V lost 4 bases and J lost 4, with 7 bases in between. In DNA form, the CDR3 reads TGTGCCAGCAGTTACGACAGCTATGGCTACACCTTC. Protein sequence: CASSYDSYGYTF.

This chain connects TRBV9 to TRBJ2-7, with 7 positions matching TRBD1. Per germline, CDR1 SGDLS and CDR2 YYNGEE. The V and J ends lost 4 bases and 2 bases, in that order; junction bases with no gene match: 9. The CDR3 has 15 amino acids. CDR3: CASSPRAGGTYEQYF. Here the CDR3 DNA reads TGTGCCAGCAGCCCCCGCGCAGGGGGTACCTACGAGCAGTACTTC.

This clone was recorded only once. This chain uses TRBV5-1 with TRBJ2-3; tentative D call: TRBD1 (5 bases). The CDR3 contains 14 residues. CDR1 SGHRS and CDR2 YFSETQ come from the germline V gene. Trimming took 3 bases from V and 5 from J, leaving 13 bases between them. The CDR3 protein is CASSSGSQGDTQYF. CDR3 DNA sequence: TGCGCCAGCAGCTCCGGGTCCCAGGGAGATACGCAGTATTTT.

The chain has TRBV30 and TRBJ1-5; 9 nucleotides line up with TRBD1. Germline CDR1 GTSNPN, CDR2 SVGIG (reference sequence). CDR3 size: 16 residues. After removal of 4 bases from V and 5 bases from J, the junction contained 12 bases not matched to a gene. The DNA for the CDR3 is TGTGCCTGGATCCCAAGGGACAGGGTGGGTCATCAGCCCCAGCATTTT. Its protein product is CAWIPRDRVGHQPQHF.

The gene calls are TRBV3-1 (or the pseudogene TRBV3-2) and TRBJ2-2, with unresolved D. V was shortened by 1 base and J by 7 bases, with 4 bases between the two germline ends. The CDR3 runs 12 residues. CDR1 is LGHDT, CDR2 YNNKEL, per germline (reference sequence). The CDR3 region has the DNA TGTGCCAGCAGCCAAGGTCTCGGGGAGCTGTTTTTT. This codes for CASSQGLGELFF.

The chain employs TRBV7-8 and TRBJ2-7; TRBD1 aligns across 12 bases. The CDR3 runs to 15 residues. Looked up from germline, CDR1 is SGHVS and CDR2 is FQNEAQ. Trimming removed 1 base from V and 5 bases from J; junction bases left unmatched: 3. The CDR3 DNA sequence: TGTGCCAGCAGCTTAGGGGACAGGGGGCGGCACGAGCAGTACTTC. Encoded protein: CASSLGDRGRHEQYF.

The rearrangement links TRBV4-1 to TRBJ2-1; D unclear. Germline V gene lookup returns CDR1 MGHRA and CDR2 YSYEKL. V lost 0 bases to trimming and J lost 0 bases, with 21 bases between them. The CDR3 extends over 20 amino acids. CDR3 nucleotides: TGCGCCAGCAGCCAAGATTCCAGAAAACACCAGGCAAACTCCTACAATGAGCAGTTCTTC. Its translation is CASSQDSRKHQANSYNEQFF.

The rearrangement links TRBV27 to TRBJ1-5; D is ambiguous. The V and J ends lost 1 base and 4 bases respectively, with 8 bases between them. This CDR3 has 14 amino acids. Germline loops: CDR1 MNHEY, CDR2 SMNVEV (reference sequence). The CDR3 sequence: CASSLFRGNQPQHF. For the CDR3, the DNA is TGTGCCAGCAGTTTATTCCGGGGTAATCAGCCCCAGCATTTT.

The genes are TRBV25-1 and TRBJ1-6, with TRBD1 identical over 7 bases. The CDR3 runs 16 residues. With 4 bases clipped from V and 8 bases from J, the junction kept 11 bases outside the gene matches. CDR1 is MGHDK, CDR2 SYGVNS, per germline. The CDR3 DNA reads as TGTGCCAGCAGTGGTTACTCGACAGGGTTTGATTCACCCCTCCACTTT. It is translated as CASSGYSTGFDSPLHF.

The J gene is TRBJ2-3, the V gene TRBV7-2, with 13 bases lining up with TRBD2. The CDR3 loop spans 18 amino acids. Germline trimming cut 1 base from V and 2 bases from J; bases unmatched to any gene: 6. The V gene's germline CDR1 is SGHTA and CDR2 FQGNSA. The CDR3 DNA reads TGTGCCAGCAGCTTAGGCTCGGGACTAGCGGGAATCACAGATACGCAGTATTTT. Amino acid sequence: CASSLGSGLAGITDTQYF.

The chain joins TRBV6-5 to TRBJ1-6; maybe TRBD1 (6 bases). The V and J ends lost 4 bases and 3 bases respectively, with 10 bases between them. The CDR3 extends over 15 amino acids. CDR1 and CDR2 (germline): MNHEY, SVGAGI. The CDR3 is CASSLRTVYNSPLHF. DNA for the CDR3: TGTGCCAGCAGTTTGAGGACAGTCTATAATTCACCCCTCCACTTT.

The J gene is TRBJ1-3, the V gene TRBV3-1 (or the pseudogene TRBV3-2); possible D gene TRBD1, 6 bases. The CDR3 extends over 15 amino acids. In germline, CDR1 is LGHDT, CDR2 YNNKEL (reference sequence). The V end lost 4 bases, the J end lost 0 bases, and 10 bases lay between the germline ends. In nucleotides, the CDR3 is TGTGCCAGCAGCCCGGAGACAGGCTCTGGAAACACCATATATTTT. It encodes CASSPETGSGNTIYF.

The chain joins TRBV4-2 to TRBJ2-6; 8 nucleotides match TRBD2. Germline V gene data show CDR1 as LGHNA and CDR2 as YNFKEQ. Trimming took 0 bases from V and 3 from J; bases not matched to a gene: 7. CDR3 length: 18 residues. The CDR3 DNA follows: TGTGCCAGCAGCCAAGACGTGACGGGGGGGCGTGGGGCCAACGTCCTGACTTTC. This translates into CASSQDVTGGRGANVLTF.

The chain recombines TRBV19 with TRBJ2-5; TRBD2 agrees at 12 bases. The germline V gene has CDR1 LNHDA and CDR2 SQIVND (reference sequence). The length of the CDR3 is 14 residues. Trimming cost V 5 bases and J 2 bases; bases outside gene matches: 0. The chain's CDR3 is CASSGLAGQETQYF. The CDR3 nucleotides read TGTGCCAGTAGTGGACTAGCGGGGCAAGAGACCCAGTACTTC.

The rearrangement joins TRBV6-5 to TRBJ1-1; 7 bases are a match to TRBD1. CDR1 and CDR2 (germline): MNHEY, SVGAGI. Trimming took 10 bases from V and 5 from J; bases not matched to a gene: 10. The CDR3 sequence is 13 residues long. In nucleotides, the CDR3 is TGTGCCACCATACAGGGGAGTGGGACTGAAGCTTTCTTT. This encodes CATIQGSGTEAFF.

The V call is TRBV5-1, the J call TRBJ2-1, with 8 nucleotides matching TRBD1. V gave up 3 bases and J gave up 8 bases; unmatched junction bases: 7. Germline V gene lookup returns CDR1 SGHRS and CDR2 YFSETQ. The CDR3 totals 14 residues. CDR3 sequence (DNA): TGCGCCAGCAGCTCGGGACAGGACCCCGATGAGCAGTTCTTC. Translation gives CASSSGQDPDEQFF.

The V gene is TRBV23-1, the J gene TRBJ1-2; D might be TRBD1 (6 bases). TRBV23-1 is classed as an ORF, of uncertain function. This CDR3 is built from 17 residues. V lost 3 bases and J lost 3, with 20 bases in between. The CDR3 loop is CASSHRNRVLSYYGYTF. The CDR3, as DNA: TGCGCCAGCAGTCATCGGAACAGGGTTTTATCATACTATGGCTACACCTTC.

As for this clone: This may come from a read error, since a much larger clone is one base off. J is TRBJ2-7 and V is TRBV12-3 or TRBV12-4; D call uncertain. Trimming removed 6 bases from V and 0 bases from J, with 9 bases in between. The CDR3 is 13 amino acids. The CDR3 is CASSRVSSYEQYF. CDR3 bases: TGTGCCAGCAGCCGGGTGAGCTCCTACGAGCAGTACTTC.

This clone occurred once. The rearrangement joins TRBV9 to TRBJ1-2; 7 bases line up with TRBD1. Germline CDR1 is SGDLS and CDR2 is YYNGEE. Germline trimming cut 0 bases from V and 4 bases from J; bases unmatched to any gene: 6. This CDR3 has 15 amino acids. The CDR3 sequence: CASSVAGGDSYGYTF. The CDR3 DNA is TGTGCCAGCAGCGTAGCAGGTGGGGACAGCTATGGCTACACCTTC.

The chain is built from TRBV7-9 and TRBJ2-7, with 8 bases fitting TRBD2. V was pared by 1 base and J by 1 base, with 6 bases of the junction left unmatched. The CDR3 runs 16 residues. Germline values: CDR1 SEHNR, CDR2 FQNEAQ (reference sequence). The DNA for the CDR3 is TGTGCCAGCAGCTTAGGGTTCTCTAGCGGGTCCTACGAGCAGTACTTC. Residues: CASSLGFSSGSYEQYF. Together with reference TRBV7-9 and TRBJ2-7, the CDR3 gives the full variable domain: DTGVSQNPRHKITKRGQNVTFRCDPISEHNRLYWYRQTLGQGPEFLTYFQNEAQLEKSRLLSDRFSAERPKGSFSTLEIQRTEQGDSAMYLCASSLGFSSGSYEQYFGPGTRLTVT.